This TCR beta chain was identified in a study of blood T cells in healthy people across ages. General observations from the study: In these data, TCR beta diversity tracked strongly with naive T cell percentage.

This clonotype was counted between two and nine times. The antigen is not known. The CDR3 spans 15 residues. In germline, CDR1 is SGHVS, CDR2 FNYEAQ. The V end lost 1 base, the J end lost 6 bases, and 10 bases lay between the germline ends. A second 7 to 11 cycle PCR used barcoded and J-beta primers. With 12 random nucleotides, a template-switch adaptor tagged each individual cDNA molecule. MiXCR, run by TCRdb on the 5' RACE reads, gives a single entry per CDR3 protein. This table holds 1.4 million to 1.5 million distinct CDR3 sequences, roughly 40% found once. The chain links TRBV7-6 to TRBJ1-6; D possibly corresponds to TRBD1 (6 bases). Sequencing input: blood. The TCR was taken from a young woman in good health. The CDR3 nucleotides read TGTGCCAGCAGCTTAGAGGTCAGGGGTAATTCACCCCTCCACTTT. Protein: CASSLEVRGNSPLHF. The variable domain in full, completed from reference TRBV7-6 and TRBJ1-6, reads GAGVSQSPRYKVTKRGQDVALRCDPISGHVSLYWYRQALGQGPEFLTYFNYEAQQDKSGLPNDRFSAERPEGSISTLTIQRTEQRDSAMYRCASSLEVRGNSPLHFGNGTRLTVT.